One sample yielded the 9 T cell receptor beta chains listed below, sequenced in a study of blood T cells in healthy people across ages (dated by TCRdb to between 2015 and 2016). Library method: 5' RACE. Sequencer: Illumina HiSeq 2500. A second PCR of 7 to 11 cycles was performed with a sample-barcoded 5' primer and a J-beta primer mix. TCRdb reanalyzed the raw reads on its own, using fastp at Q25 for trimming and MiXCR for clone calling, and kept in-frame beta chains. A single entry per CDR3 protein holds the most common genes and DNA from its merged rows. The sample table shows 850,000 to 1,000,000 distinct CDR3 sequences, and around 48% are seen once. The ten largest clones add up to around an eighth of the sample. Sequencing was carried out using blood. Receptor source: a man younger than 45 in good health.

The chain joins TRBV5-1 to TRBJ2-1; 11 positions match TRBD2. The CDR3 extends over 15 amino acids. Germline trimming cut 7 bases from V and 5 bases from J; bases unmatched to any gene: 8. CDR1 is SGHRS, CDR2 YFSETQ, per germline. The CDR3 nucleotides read TGCGCCAGCCGACCTAGCGGGGGGTCGAACAATGAGCAGTTCTTC. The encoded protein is CASRPSGGSNNEQFF.

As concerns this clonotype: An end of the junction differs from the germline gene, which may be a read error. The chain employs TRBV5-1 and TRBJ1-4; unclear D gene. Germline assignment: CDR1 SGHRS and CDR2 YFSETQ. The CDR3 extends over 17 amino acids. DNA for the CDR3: TGCGCCAGCAGCTTCGATGTAGCGGATTCAACCAATGAAAAACTGTTTTTT. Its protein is CASSFDVADSTNEKLFF.

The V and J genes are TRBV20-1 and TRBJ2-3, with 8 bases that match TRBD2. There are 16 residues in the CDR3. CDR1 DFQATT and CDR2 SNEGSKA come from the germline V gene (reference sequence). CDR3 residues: CTPVVGSGGSTDTQYF. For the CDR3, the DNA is TGCACCCCGGTGGTGGGCAGCGGGGGTAGCACAGATACGCAGTATTTT.

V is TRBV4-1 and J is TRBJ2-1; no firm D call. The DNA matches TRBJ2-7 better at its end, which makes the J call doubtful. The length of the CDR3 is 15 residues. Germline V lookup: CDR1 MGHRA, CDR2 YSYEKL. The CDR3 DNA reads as TGCGCCAGCAGCCAAGATATTGGCAGCTACTACGAGCAGTACTTC. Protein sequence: CASSQDIGSYYEQYF.

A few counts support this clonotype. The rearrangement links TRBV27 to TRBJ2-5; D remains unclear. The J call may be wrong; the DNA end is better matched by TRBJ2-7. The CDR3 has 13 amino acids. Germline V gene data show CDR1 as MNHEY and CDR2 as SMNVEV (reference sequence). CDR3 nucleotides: TGTGCCAGCAGTTTTTATGGTCAAAACGAGCAGTACTTC. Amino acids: CASSFYGQNEQYF.

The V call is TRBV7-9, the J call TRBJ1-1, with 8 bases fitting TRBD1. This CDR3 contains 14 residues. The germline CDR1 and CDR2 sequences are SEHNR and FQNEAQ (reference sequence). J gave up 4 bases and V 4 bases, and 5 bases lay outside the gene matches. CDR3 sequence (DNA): TGTGCCAGCAGCTACCTACAGGGGGGCACTGAAGCTTTCTTT. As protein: CASSYLQGGTEAFF.

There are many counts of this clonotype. CDR3 bases: TGCAGTGCTAGAGGTCTAGCGGGGGACTCCTACGAGCAGTACTTC. Encoded protein: CSARGLAGDSYEQYF. This chain joins TRBV20-1 and TRBJ2-7; 10 bases fit TRBD2. V was clipped by 1 base and J by 0 bases; unmatched bases: 3. The CDR3 extends over 15 amino acids. Germline V gene lookup returns CDR1 DFQATT and CDR2 SNEGSKA (reference sequence).

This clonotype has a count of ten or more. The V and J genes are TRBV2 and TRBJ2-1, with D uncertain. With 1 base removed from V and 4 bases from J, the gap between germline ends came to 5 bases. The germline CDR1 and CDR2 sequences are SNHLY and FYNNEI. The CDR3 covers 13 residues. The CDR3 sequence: CASSEDQYNEQFF. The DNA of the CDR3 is TGTGCCAGCAGTGAAGATCAGTACAATGAGCAGTTCTTC.

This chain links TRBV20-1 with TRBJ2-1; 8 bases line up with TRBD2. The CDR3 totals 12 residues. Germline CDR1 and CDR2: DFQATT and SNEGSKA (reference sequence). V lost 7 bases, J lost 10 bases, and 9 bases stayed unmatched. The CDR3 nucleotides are TGCAGTGGGATCGGGGGGGCCAGCGAGCAGTTCTTC. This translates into CSGIGGASEQFF.